A single sample gave rise to the 31 T cell receptor beta chains below, sequenced in a study of cytomegalovirus exposure and HLA in healthy donors. Data came from immunoSEQ multiplex PCR; TCRdb stores just in-frame clones and leaves some out. The sample lists 150,000 to 200,000 clones; about 90% were seen once. The specimen sequenced was PBMCs. The receptors originated from a young woman in good health and CMV-seropositive.

The CDR3 nucleotides read TGTGCCAGCAGCTTAGCTAGCATCACAGATACGCAGTATTTT. This codes for CASSLASITDTQYF. The genes are TRBV7-9 and TRBJ2-3; the D is unclear. V shed 0 bases and J shed 2 bases, with 6 bases lying between them. Germline values: CDR1 SEHNR, CDR2 FQNEAQ (reference sequence). The length of the CDR3 is 14 residues.

V and J are TRBV28 and TRBJ2-7, with D maybe TRBD2 (5 bases). The V gene's germline CDR1 is MDHEN and CDR2 SYDVKM. CDR3 length: 13 amino acids. Trimming cost V 5 bases and J 7 bases, with 15 bases left between them. The CDR3 DNA reads as TGTGCCAGCAGTCAGAGCGGTCTACGAGAGCAGTACTTC. This codes for CASSQSGLREQYF.

The J gene is TRBJ2-7, the V gene TRBV4-1; D uncertain. V lost 0 bases to trimming and J lost 0 bases, with 12 bases between them. The CDR3 contains 16 residues. Germline CDR1 and CDR2: MGHRA and YSYEKL. The CDR3 spells CASSQDWATTSYEQYF. CDR3 DNA sequence: TGCGCCAGCAGCCAAGATTGGGCCACCACCTCCTACGAGCAGTACTTC.

The chain joins TRBV30 to TRBJ2-6; the match to TRBD1 covers 10 bases. V trimming: 7 bases; J trimming: 2 bases; junction bases outside the gene matches: 14. The length of the CDR3 is 18 residues. The germline V gene encodes CDR1 GTSNPN and CDR2 SVGIG (reference sequence). CDR3 protein: CAYWTGGTLKAGANVLTF. The CDR3 coding sequence is TGTGCCTATTGGACAGGGGGGACGTTAAAGGCTGGGGCCAACGTCCTGACTTTC.

CDR3 nucleotide sequence: TGTGCCAGCAGCGTTCGGGGGGATGGAAACACCATATATTTT. Amino acid sequence: CASSVRGDGNTIYF. The V call is TRBV9, the J call TRBJ1-3; a weak D match, TRBD1 (5 bases). Germline lookup yields CDR1 SGDLS and CDR2 YYNGEE. The CDR3 is 14 amino acids. V was pared by 2 bases and J by 3 bases, with 9 bases between.

The V gene is TRBV29-1, the J gene TRBJ2-2, with TRBD1 matching 8 bases. Trimming at V came to 0 bases and at J to 6 bases, leaving 3 bases not matched to a gene. CDR3 length: 14 amino acids. From germline, CDR1 is SQVTM and CDR2 ANQGSEA. The CDR3 nucleotides read TGCAGCGTTGAAGATAACAGGGGGTCCGGGGAGCTGTTTTTT. It specifies CSVEDNRGSGELFF.

J is TRBJ2-7 and V is TRBV7-9, with 7 nucleotides matching TRBD2. V lost 5 bases to trimming and J lost 2 bases; unmatched junction nucleotides: 12. There are 16 residues in the CDR3. Per germline, CDR1 SEHNR and CDR2 FQNEAQ (reference sequence). CDR3 sequence reads: CASSHTSGTKAYEQYF. The CDR3 bases are TGTGCCAGCAGCCACACGAGTGGGACTAAAGCCTACGAGCAGTACTTC.

CDR3 residues: CASSVNREGRGYTF. In DNA, the CDR3 is TGTGCCAGCAGCGTCAACAGGGAAGGTCGGGGCTACACCTTC. The rearrangement links TRBV9 to TRBJ1-2, with D possibly being TRBD1 (6 bases). Trimming removed 2 bases from V and 8 bases from J, with 16 bases in between. The CDR3 is 14 residues long. Per the germline V gene, CDR1 is SGDLS and CDR2 is YYNGEE.

The chain carries TRBV2 and TRBJ2-7, with 8 positions matching TRBD2. The CDR3 length is 13 residues. The V gene's germline CDR1 is SNHLY and CDR2 FYNNEI. V shed 6 bases and J 5 bases; nucleotides not matched to a gene: 6. As DNA, the CDR3 is TGTGCCAGCAGGGAGCGGGAGTACCACGAGCAGTACTTC. This encodes CASREREYHEQYF.

The CDR3 DNA follows: TGCGCCAGCAGCCAAGATGTTGGCGGGAGCACCCCTAGGTACGAGCAGTACTTC. Protein sequence: CASSQDVGGSTPRYEQYF. The chain joins TRBV4-1 to TRBJ2-7, with TRBD2 matching 7 bases. The V gene end was trimmed by 0 bases and the J gene end by 4 bases; junction bases not matched to a gene: 15. Germline V gene sequence: CDR1 MGHRA, CDR2 YSYEKL. The CDR3 extends over 18 amino acids.

This clone was seen a single time. The chain joins TRBV4-1 to TRBJ2-7, with D unresolved. The V and J ends lost 2 bases and 3 bases respectively, with 8 bases between them. From germline, CDR1 is MGHRA and CDR2 YSYEKL. The CDR3 is made up of 13 amino acids. The CDR3 region is CASSQTRYYEQYF. Written as DNA, the CDR3 is TGCGCCAGCAGCCAAACGAGGTACTACGAGCAGTACTTC.

The rearrangement links TRBV19 to TRBJ2-7, with 8 bases lining up with TRBD1. J was trimmed by 3 bases and V by 4 bases; bases with no gene match: 5. From germline, CDR1 is LNHDA and CDR2 SQIVND (reference sequence). This CDR3 is 14 amino acids long. The chain's CDR3 is CASSNRGLSYEQYF. The CDR3 nucleotides are TGTGCCAGTAGTAACAGGGGGTTGAGCTACGAGCAGTACTTC.

The chain couples TRBV7-9 to TRBJ1-1; the D is unclear. Germline CDR1 and CDR2: SEHNR and FQNEAQ (reference sequence). V lost 1 base, J lost 8 bases, and 17 bases lay in between. The CDR3 runs to 15 residues. CDR3 region: CASSLGWVGRGEAFF. In DNA, the CDR3 is TGTGCCAGCAGCTTAGGCTGGGTGGGGAGAGGGGAAGCTTTCTTT.

V is TRBV27 and J is TRBJ1-2; D gene uncertain. CDR3 length equals 16 residues. Deletions cut 5 bases from V and 5 bases from J, with 21 bases between. Germline CDR1 and CDR2: MNHEY and SMNVEV (reference sequence). The CDR3 protein is CASSTGSPPEDYGYTF. Written as DNA, the CDR3 is TGTGCCAGCAGTACCGGGAGCCCACCCGAAGATTATGGCTACACCTTC.

This chain uses TRBV11-2 with TRBJ2-7; 7 bases match TRBD1. The CDR3 is 16 amino acids. V lost 5 bases, J lost 0 bases, and 10 bases stayed unmatched. Looked up from germline, CDR1 is SGHAT and CDR2 is FQNNGV. The CDR3 region is CASSQLGGRSSYEQYF. The CDR3 DNA follows: TGTGCCAGCAGCCAGTTAGGGGGCCGAAGCTCCTACGAGCAGTACTTC.

The genes are TRBV7-3 and TRBJ2-3; 14 bases map to TRBD2. The germline V gene encodes CDR1 SGHTA and CDR2 FQGTGA. The CDR3 runs to 17 residues. J gave up 4 bases and V 4 bases, and 7 bases lay outside the gene matches. CDR3 residues: CASSSKGLAGAADTQYF. The CDR3 coding sequence is TGTGCCAGCAGCTCAAAGGGACTAGCGGGAGCGGCAGATACGCAGTATTTT.

CDR3 DNA sequence: TGTGCCATCAGTGAGTCAGGAGCCGAGCAGTACTTC. Translation: CAISESGAEQYF. This chain connects TRBV10-3 to TRBJ2-7, with D hard to call. Germline-derived CDR1 and CDR2 are ENHRY and SYGVKD. Trimming took off 0 bases at V and 6 bases at J, with 6 bases between the two ends. The CDR3 is made up of 12 amino acids.

The chain uses TRBV10-3 and TRBJ2-3; 9 nucleotides align to TRBD2. Germline values: CDR1 ENHRY, CDR2 SYGVKD. V shed 5 bases and J 4 bases; nucleotides not matched to a gene: 7. The CDR3 loop spans 15 amino acids. DNA for the CDR3: TGTGCCATCAGTAGGGGACTAGCTTCCCCAGATACGCAGTATTTT. Its translation is CAISRGLASPDTQYF.

V gene TRBV29-1 combines with J gene TRBJ2-1; unclear D gene. From germline, CDR1 is SQVTM and CDR2 ANQGSEA. V was pared by 6 bases and J by 10 bases, with 10 bases between. The CDR3 extends over 10 amino acids. The CDR3 loop reads CSVDDTEQFF. The CDR3 coding sequence is TGCAGCGTAGACGACACCGAGCAGTTCTTC.

The chain links TRBV11-1 to TRBJ2-1, with 8 nucleotides matching TRBD1. Trimming cost V 5 bases and J 9 bases; bases outside gene matches: 12. The germline CDR1 and CDR2 sequences are SGHAT and FQDESV (reference sequence). The CDR3 sequence is 15 residues long. The CDR3: CASSLGRGRPGEQFF. Written as DNA, the CDR3 is TGTGCCAGCAGCCTAGGCAGGGGGCGACCCGGTGAGCAGTTCTTC.

V usage is TRBV4-1 and J usage is TRBJ1-5; TRBD1 matches at 7 bases. Trimming took 2 bases from V and 6 from J; bases not matched to a gene: 4. The germline V gene encodes CDR1 MGHRA and CDR2 YSYEKL. CDR3 size: 14 residues. CDR3 DNA sequence: TGCGCCAGCAGCCAACCCGGACAGGTTCAGCCCCAGCATTTT. As protein: CASSQPGQVQPQHF.

The chain combines TRBV5-5 with TRBJ2-7; D may be TRBD2 (6 bases). The CDR3 consists of 14 residues. Germline V gene data show CDR1 as SGHKS and CDR2 as YYEKEE (reference sequence). Trimming removed 3 bases at V and 2 bases at J, with 12 bases between. In DNA form, the CDR3 reads TGTGCCAGCAGCTGGGAGGTGGGTACCTACGAGCAGTACTTC. Residues: CASSWEVGTYEQYF.

The gene calls are TRBV27 and TRBJ2-1; TRBD2 agrees at 10 bases. CDR3 length equals 15 residues. V lost 6 bases to trimming and J lost 10 bases; unmatched junction nucleotides: 12. The germline V gene has CDR1 MNHEY and CDR2 SMNVEV (reference sequence). The CDR3 DNA follows: TGTGCCAGCAGGGTTAGGACTAGCGGTTATGGGGAGCAGTTCTTC. This translates into CASRVRTSGYGEQFF.

The rearrangement links TRBV5-1 to TRBJ2-1; 8 bases are shared with TRBD2. Germline loops: CDR1 SGHRS, CDR2 YFSETQ. The CDR3 length is 16 residues. V lost 5 bases, J lost 4 bases, and 11 bases stayed unmatched. CDR3 coding DNA: TGCGCCAGCAGTTTTGCAGCGGGAGTTCGATACAATGAGCAGTTCTTC. It codes for CASSFAAGVRYNEQFF. Combining the CDR3 with reference TRBV5-1 and TRBJ2-1 gives the whole variable domain KAGVTQTPRYLIKTRGQQVTLSCSPISGHRSVSWYQQTPGQGLQFLFEYFSETQRNKGNFPGRFSGRQFSNSRSEMNVSTLELGDSALYLCASSFAAGVRYNEQFFGPGTRLTVL.

This chain uses TRBV29-1 with TRBJ2-1; the D gene is possibly TRBD1 (5 bases). The CDR3 has 14 residues. Germline V lookup: CDR1 SQVTM, CDR2 ANQGSEA. V lost 1 base and J 2 bases, leaving 9 bases between the germline ends. DNA of the CDR3: TGCAGCGTTGAAGGCCAGGGCACCTACAATGAGCAGTTCTTC. Translation: CSVEGQGTYNEQFF.

The CDR3 region has the DNA TGTGCCAGCAGTTTAGGACAGGGGAGGGTGCCCTATGGCTACACCTTC. This encodes CASSLGQGRVPYGYTF. The V and J genes are TRBV27 and TRBJ1-2; 9 nucleotides line up with TRBD1. Germline V CDR1 and CDR2: MNHEY, SMNVEV (reference sequence). Trimming at V came to 2 bases and at J to 4 bases, leaving 8 bases not matched to a gene. CDR3 length: 16 amino acids.

In this sample, this clone turned up once. V usage is TRBV28 and J usage is TRBJ1-1; D is unclear. V lost 4 bases and J 4 bases, leaving 7 bases between the germline ends. The CDR3 covers 12 residues. Per germline, CDR1 MDHEN and CDR2 SYDVKM. The CDR3 DNA reads as TGTGCCAGCAGTTCCCGCGGCACTGAAGCTTTCTTT. Amino acid sequence: CASSSRGTEAFF.

Points on this clone: Other DNA sequences in the same sample also yield this CDR3. This chain joins TRBV30 and TRBJ2-3; a weak D match, TRBD1 (6 bases). Trimming removed 0 bases at V and 6 bases at J, with 7 bases between. CDR3 length: 12 amino acids. The germline CDR1 and CDR2 sequences are GTSNPN and SVGIG (reference sequence). CDR3 bases: TGTGCCTGGAGTGTAAGGGGGGATACGCAGTATTTT. Amino acid sequence: CAWSVRGDTQYF.

The rearrangement joins TRBV27 to TRBJ2-7; 10 bases are shared with TRBD2. The CDR3 extends over 15 amino acids. The J segment lost 4 bases and the V segment lost 7 bases, leaving 10 bases of the junction unmatched. Per the germline V gene, CDR1 is MNHEY and CDR2 is SMNVEV (reference sequence). CDR3 nucleotide sequence: TGTGCCAGCACTCCCAGAGGACTAGCGGCGTACGAGCAGTACTTC. It is translated as CASTPRGLAAYEQYF.

The chain is built from TRBV6-8 and TRBJ2-1, with 7 bases lining up with TRBD1. The germline V gene has CDR1 MNHGY and CDR2 SAAAGT. The CDR3 runs to 16 residues. V shed 6 bases, J shed 4 bases, and the junction held 12 bases outside the gene matches. The CDR3 coding sequence is TGTGCCAGCAGGCCGGACAGGACCCCTATTTACAATGAGCAGTTCTTC. Amino acid sequence: CASRPDRTPIYNEQFF.

The chain carries TRBV11-2 and TRBJ1-4, with TRBD1 identical over 7 bases. Germline V gives CDR1 SGHAT, CDR2 FQNNGV. CDR3 length equals 16 residues. The J segment lost 5 bases and the V segment lost 1 base, leaving 7 bases of the junction unmatched. The CDR3 is CASSLARGQLNEKLFF. CDR3 sequence (DNA): TGTGCCAGCAGCTTAGCCAGGGGACAGCTAAATGAAAAACTGTTTTTT.